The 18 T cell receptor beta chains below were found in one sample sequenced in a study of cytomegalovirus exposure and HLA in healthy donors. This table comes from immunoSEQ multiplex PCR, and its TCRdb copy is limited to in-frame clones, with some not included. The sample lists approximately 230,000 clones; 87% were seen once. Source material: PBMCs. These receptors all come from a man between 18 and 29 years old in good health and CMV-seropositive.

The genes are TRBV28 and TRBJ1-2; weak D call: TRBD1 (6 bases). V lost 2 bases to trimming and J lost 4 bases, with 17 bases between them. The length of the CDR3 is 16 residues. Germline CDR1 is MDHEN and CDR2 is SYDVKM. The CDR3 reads CASSLPRQALPYGYTF. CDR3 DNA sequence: TGTGCCAGCAGTTTACCAAGACAGGCCTTGCCCTATGGCTACACCTTC.

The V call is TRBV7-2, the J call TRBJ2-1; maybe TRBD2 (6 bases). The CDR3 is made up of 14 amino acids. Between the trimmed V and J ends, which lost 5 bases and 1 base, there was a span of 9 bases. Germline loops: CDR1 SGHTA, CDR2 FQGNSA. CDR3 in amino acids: CASSGGGSYNEQFF. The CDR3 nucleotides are TGTGCCAGCAGCGGTGGGGGGTCCTACAATGAGCAGTTCTTC.

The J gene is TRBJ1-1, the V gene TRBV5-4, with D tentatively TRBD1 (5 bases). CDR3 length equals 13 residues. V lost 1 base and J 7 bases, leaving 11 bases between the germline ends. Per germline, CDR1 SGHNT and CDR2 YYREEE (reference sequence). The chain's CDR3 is CASSLQGLLEAFF. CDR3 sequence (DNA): TGTGCCAGCAGCTTGCAGGGCCTTCTTGAAGCTTTCTTT.

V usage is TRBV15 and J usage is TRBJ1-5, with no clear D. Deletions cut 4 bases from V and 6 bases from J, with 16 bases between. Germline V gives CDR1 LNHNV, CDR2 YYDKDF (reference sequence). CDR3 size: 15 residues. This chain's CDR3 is CATSTYPGSGQPQHF. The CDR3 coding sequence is TGTGCCACCAGCACCTACCCCGGTTCGGGTCAGCCCCAGCATTTT.

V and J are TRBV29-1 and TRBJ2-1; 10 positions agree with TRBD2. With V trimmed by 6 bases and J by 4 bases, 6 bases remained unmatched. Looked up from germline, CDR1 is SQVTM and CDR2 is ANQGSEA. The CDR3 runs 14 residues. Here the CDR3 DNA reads TGCAGCGTGATCGGACTAGCGGTATACAATGAGCAGTTCTTC. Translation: CSVIGLAVYNEQFF.

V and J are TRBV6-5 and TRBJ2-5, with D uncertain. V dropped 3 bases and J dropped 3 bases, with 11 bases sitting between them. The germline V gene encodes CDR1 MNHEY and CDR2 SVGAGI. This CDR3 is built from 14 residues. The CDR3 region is CASSYSPTKETQYF. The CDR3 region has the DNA TGTGCCAGCAGTTATTCCCCAACAAAAGAGACCCAGTACTTC.

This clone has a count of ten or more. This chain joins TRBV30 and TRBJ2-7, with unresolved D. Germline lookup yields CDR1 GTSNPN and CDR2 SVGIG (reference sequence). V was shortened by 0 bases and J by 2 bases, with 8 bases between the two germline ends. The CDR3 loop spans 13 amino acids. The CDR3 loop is CAWSVSETYEQYF. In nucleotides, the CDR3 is TGTGCCTGGAGTGTGTCTGAAACCTACGAGCAGTACTTC.

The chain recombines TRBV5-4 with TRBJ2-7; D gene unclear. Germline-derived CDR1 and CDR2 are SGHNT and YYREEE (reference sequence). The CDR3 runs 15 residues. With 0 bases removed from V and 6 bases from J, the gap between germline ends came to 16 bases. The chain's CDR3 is CASSLGPNSPSEQYF. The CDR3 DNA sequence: TGTGCCAGCAGCTTGGGGCCAAACTCCCCTTCCGAGCAGTACTTC.

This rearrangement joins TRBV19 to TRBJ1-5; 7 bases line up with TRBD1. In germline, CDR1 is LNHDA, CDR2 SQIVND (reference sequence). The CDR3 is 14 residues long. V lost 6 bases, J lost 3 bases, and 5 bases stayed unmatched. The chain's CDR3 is CASSRGTDNQPQHF. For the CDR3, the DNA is TGTGCCAGTAGCAGGGGGACGGACAATCAGCCCCAGCATTTT.

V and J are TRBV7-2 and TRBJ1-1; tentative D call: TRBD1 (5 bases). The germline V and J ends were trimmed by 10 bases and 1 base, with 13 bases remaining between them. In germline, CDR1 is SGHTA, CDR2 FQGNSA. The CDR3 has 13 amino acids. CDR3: CATSRQKNTEAFF. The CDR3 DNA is TGTGCCACCTCAAGACAGAAGAACACTGAAGCTTTCTTT.

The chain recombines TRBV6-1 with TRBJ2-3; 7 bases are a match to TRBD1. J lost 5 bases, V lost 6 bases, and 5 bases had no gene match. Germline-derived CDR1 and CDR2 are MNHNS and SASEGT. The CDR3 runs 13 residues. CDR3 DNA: TGTGCCAGCAGCTACGGACAGGAAGATACGCAGTATTTT. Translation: CASSYGQEDTQYF.

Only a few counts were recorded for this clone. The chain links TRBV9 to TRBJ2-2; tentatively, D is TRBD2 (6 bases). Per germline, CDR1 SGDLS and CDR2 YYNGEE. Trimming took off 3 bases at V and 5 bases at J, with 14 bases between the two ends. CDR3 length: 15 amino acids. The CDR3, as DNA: TGTGCCAGCAGCGCGTCGGAGGGATTAACCGGGGAGCTGTTTTTT. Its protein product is CASSASEGLTGELFF.

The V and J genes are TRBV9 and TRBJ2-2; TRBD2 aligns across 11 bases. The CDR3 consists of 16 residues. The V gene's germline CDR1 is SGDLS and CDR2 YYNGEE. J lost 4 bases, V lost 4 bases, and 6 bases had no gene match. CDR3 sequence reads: CASSRQTSGITGELFF. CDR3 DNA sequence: TGTGCCAGCAGCCGCCAGACTAGCGGGATCACCGGGGAGCTGTTTTTT.

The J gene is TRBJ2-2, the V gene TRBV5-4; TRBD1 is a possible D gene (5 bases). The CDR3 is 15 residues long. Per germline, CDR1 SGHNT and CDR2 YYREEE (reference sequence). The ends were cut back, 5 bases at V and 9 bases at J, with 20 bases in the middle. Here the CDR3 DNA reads TGTGCCAGCAGGAACGGCCGAGAAGGGGTGCGGGAGCTGTTTTTT. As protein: CASRNGREGVRELFF.

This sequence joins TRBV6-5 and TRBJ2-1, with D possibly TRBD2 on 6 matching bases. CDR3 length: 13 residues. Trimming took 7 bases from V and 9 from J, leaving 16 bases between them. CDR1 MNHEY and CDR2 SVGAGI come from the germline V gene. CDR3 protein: CASTGGGGSEQFF. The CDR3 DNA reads TGTGCCAGCACCGGGGGTGGTGGTAGTGAGCAGTTCTTC.

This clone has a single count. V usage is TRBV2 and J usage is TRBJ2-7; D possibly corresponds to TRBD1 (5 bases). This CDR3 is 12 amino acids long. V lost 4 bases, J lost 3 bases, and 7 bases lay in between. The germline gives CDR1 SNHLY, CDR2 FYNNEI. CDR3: CASSGTSYEQYF. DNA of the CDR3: TGTGCCAGCAGTGGGACAAGCTACGAGCAGTACTTC.

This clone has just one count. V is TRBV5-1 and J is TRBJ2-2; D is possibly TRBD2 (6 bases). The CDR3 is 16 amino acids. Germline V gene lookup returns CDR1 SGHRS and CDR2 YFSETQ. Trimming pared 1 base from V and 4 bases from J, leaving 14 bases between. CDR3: CASSLMGGGGTGELFF. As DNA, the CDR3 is TGCGCCAGCAGCTTGATGGGAGGTGGTGGCACCGGGGAGCTGTTTTTT.

CDR3 sequence: CASSSNRDGNEKLFF. DNA for the CDR3: TGTGCCAGCAGCTCCAACCGGGACGGTAATGAAAAACTGTTTTTT. This chain links TRBV7-9 with TRBJ1-4; the D gene is possibly TRBD1 (5 bases). The ends were cut back, 4 bases at V and 4 bases at J, with 13 bases in the middle. The CDR3 consists of 15 residues. Germline CDR1 is SEHNR and CDR2 is FQNEAQ (reference sequence).